Each of the 23 T cell receptor beta chains below was sequenced from the same sample in a study of blood T cell repertoires in COVID-19 (dated by TCRdb to 2018 to 2021). Receptor libraries were prepared by the immunoSEQ multiplex PCR assay. TCRdb mirrors the immuneACCESS table, restricted to in-frame sequences. Some clones are absent from its copies; in checked studies, under half trace to an unresolved V gene, and the reason for the others is unknown. Within this sample are under 350,000 clones, with roughly 90% of them counted one time only. Jointly, the top ten make up 1.5% to 2% of the sample. Sequencing was done on a sample of PBMCs or T cells enriched from blood (not recorded which). Receptors were obtained from a woman in her forties who had recovered from COVID-19.

The rearrangement uses TRBV24-1 and TRBJ2-5; D unclear. CDR1 is KGHDR and CDR2 is SFDVKD in the germline V gene. There are 15 residues in the CDR3. With 8 bases removed from V and 2 bases from J, the gap between germline ends came to 17 bases. The CDR3 DNA follows: TGTGCCACCACTCTCCCCGCAGGTAGGCAAGAGACCCAGTACTTC. Translation gives CATTLPAGRQETQYF.

This clone was detected a few times. The rearrangement joins TRBV27 to TRBJ2-1; TRBD2 might be the D (6 bases). This CDR3 spans 14 amino acids. Looked up from germline, CDR1 is MNHEY and CDR2 is SMNVEV (reference sequence). V dropped 8 bases and J dropped 6 bases, with 17 bases sitting between them. The CDR3 DNA sequence: TGTGCCAGCCAACCGGGACTGGTTCGCAATGAGCAGTTCTTC. Translating gives CASQPGLVRNEQFF.

This sequence joins TRBV7-8 and TRBJ1-2, with 7 nucleotides matching TRBD1. The V and J ends lost 5 bases and 4 bases, in that order; junction bases with no gene match: 7. CDR3 length: 14 amino acids. Germline CDR1 SGHVS, CDR2 FQNEAQ. CDR3 sequence reads: CASSRRDRVYGYTF. The CDR3 DNA is TGTGCCAGCAGCCGGCGGGACAGAGTCTATGGCTACACCTTC. The full variable domain, in which reference TRBV7-8 and TRBJ1-2 provide the parts outside the CDR3, is GAGVSQSPRYKVAKRGQDVALRCDPISGHVSLFWYQQALGQGPEFLTYFQNEAQLDKSGLPSDRFFAERPEGSVSTLKIQRTQQEDSAVYLCASSRRDRVYGYTFGSGTRLTVV.

This chain uses TRBV5-1 with TRBJ2-7; D possibly corresponds to TRBD1 (6 bases). The CDR3 consists of 15 residues. The germline V and J ends were trimmed by 5 bases and 2 bases, with 17 bases remaining between them. Germline V lookup: CDR1 SGHRS, CDR2 YFSETQ. CDR3 protein: CASRTVSGDTYEQYF. CDR3 coding DNA: TGCGCCAGCAGAACAGTGTCAGGGGATACCTACGAGCAGTACTTC.

The V and J genes are TRBV6-5 and TRBJ1-1; TRBD1 might be the D (5 bases). V shed 7 bases and J shed 10 bases, with 19 bases lying between them. The CDR3 length is 13 residues. Germline V gives CDR1 MNHEY, CDR2 SVGAGI. This chain's CDR3 is CASTRWGPGGAFF. The DNA for the CDR3 is TGTGCCAGCACCCGATGGGGACCCGGGGGAGCTTTCTTT.

This chain uses TRBV12-3 or TRBV12-4 with TRBJ1-1; 9 nucleotides agree with TRBD1. There are 13 residues in the CDR3. Losses at the gene ends were 6 bases for V and 3 bases for J; bases not matched to a gene: 2. As DNA, the CDR3 is TGTGCCAGCAGCGGGGACAGGGACACTGAAGCTTTCTTT. Translation gives CASSGDRDTEAFF.

This chain connects TRBV7-2 to TRBJ2-4, with 7 bases matching TRBD2. Trimming removed 4 bases from V and 5 bases from J; junction bases left unmatched: 5. The CDR3 extends over 14 amino acids. Germline V gene lookup returns CDR1 SGHTA and CDR2 FQGNSA. The CDR3 loop reads CASSSWEGENIQYF. The CDR3 nucleotides read TGTGCCAGCAGCTCGTGGGAGGGTGAAAACATTCAGTACTTC.

The chain joins TRBV9 to TRBJ2-7; TRBD1 agrees at 8 bases. CDR1 is SGDLS and CDR2 is YYNGEE in the germline V gene. This CDR3 is built from 15 residues. V lost 4 bases, J lost 1 base, and 7 bases stayed unmatched. This chain's CDR3 is CASSYDRGWSYEQYF. The CDR3 DNA reads TGTGCCAGCAGCTATGACAGGGGCTGGTCCTACGAGCAGTACTTC.

This clone was seen a single time. The J gene is TRBJ2-2, the V gene TRBV30; D unresolved. Between the trimmed V and J ends, which lost 4 bases and 1 base, there was a span of 7 bases. The CDR3 sequence is 13 residues long. CDR1 and CDR2 (germline): GTSNPN, SVGIG (reference sequence). CDR3 region: CAWTILNTGELFF. CDR3 sequence (DNA): TGTGCCTGGACTATCTTGAACACCGGGGAGCTGTTTTTT.

This sequence joins TRBV7-2 and TRBJ2-2; 12 positions agree with TRBD2. CDR1 and CDR2 (germline): SGHTA, FQGNSA. V lost 3 bases, J lost 6 bases, and 5 bases stayed unmatched. CDR3 length: 16 residues. The CDR3 protein is CASSFVLAGGAGELFF. The CDR3, as DNA: TGTGCCAGCAGCTTTGTGCTAGCGGGAGGGGCCGGGGAGCTGTTTTTT.

The chain links TRBV5-6 to TRBJ1-6, with a possible D match to TRBD1 (5 bases). Germline CDR1 and CDR2: SGHDT and YYEEEE. The CDR3 extends over 15 amino acids. V lost 0 bases, J lost 5 bases, and 9 bases lay in between. CDR3 protein: CASSLGPGNNSPLHF. The CDR3 DNA reads as TGTGCCAGCAGCTTGGGGCCAGGGAATAATTCACCCCTCCACTTT. The full variable domain, its missing parts supplied by reference TRBV5-6 and TRBJ1-6, is DAGVTQSPTHLIKTRGQQVTLRCSPKSGHDTVSWYQQALGQGPQFIFQYYEEEERQRGNFPDRFSGHQFPNYSSELNVNALLLGDSALYLCASSLGPGNNSPLHFGNGTRLTVT.

This chain links TRBV5-1 with TRBJ2-7; possibly TRBD2 for D (5 bases). This CDR3 contains 14 residues. The germline V gene encodes CDR1 SGHRS and CDR2 YFSETQ. The ends were cut back, 3 bases at V and 5 bases at J, with 15 bases in the middle. CDR3 residues: CASSSNGAGDEQYF. In nucleotides, the CDR3 is TGCGCCAGCAGCTCAAACGGTGCGGGTGACGAGCAGTACTTC.

The chain recombines TRBV12-3 or TRBV12-4 with TRBJ1-1; TRBD1 matches 8 bases. The CDR3 runs 13 residues. Losses at the gene ends were 6 bases for V and 3 bases for J; bases not matched to a gene: 3. This CDR3 reads CASSRTGYTEAFF. The CDR3 DNA is TGTGCCAGCAGCAGGACAGGGTACACTGAAGCTTTCTTT.

The rearrangement links TRBV19 to TRBJ1-1; 10 positions agree with TRBD1. The germline V gene encodes CDR1 LNHDA and CDR2 SQIVND (reference sequence). V dropped 5 bases and J dropped 10; count of bases not matched to a gene: 10. The CDR3 totals 14 residues. The CDR3 sequence is CASSERQGARLAFF. CDR3 DNA: TGTGCCAGTAGTGAAAGACAGGGGGCAAGGTTAGCTTTCTTT.

V is TRBV27 and J is TRBJ2-7; tentatively, D is TRBD2 (5 bases). V lost 3 bases, J lost 2 bases, and 8 bases lay in between. Looked up from germline, CDR1 is MNHEY and CDR2 is SMNVEV (reference sequence). The CDR3 extends over 13 amino acids. The CDR3 sequence: CASSLIGAYEQYF. The CDR3 DNA reads TGTGCCAGCAGTTTGATCGGGGCCTACGAGCAGTACTTC.

This clone has a single count. The chain links TRBV6-2 or TRBV6-3 to TRBJ1-1, with TRBD1 matching over 7 bases. This CDR3 contains 18 residues. V was pared by 0 bases and J by 0 bases, with 10 bases of the junction left unmatched. Germline V gene sequence: CDR1 MNHEY, CDR2 SVGEGT. The CDR3 region is CASSYSLGQLVMNTEAFF. CDR3 nucleotide sequence: TGTGCCAGCAGTTACTCATTGGGACAGCTGGTAATGAACACTGAAGCTTTCTTT.

CDR3 region: CASSLAGQYGYTF. In DNA form, the CDR3 reads TGTGCCAGCAGCTTAGCGGGCCAATATGGCTACACCTTC. The chain recombines TRBV7-9 with TRBJ1-2; no reliable D call. The V and J ends lost 0 bases and 5 bases respectively, with 7 bases between them. The CDR3 is 13 amino acids. Germline V CDR1 and CDR2: SEHNR, FQNEAQ (reference sequence).

CDR3 DNA sequence: TGTGCCAGCAGCGACGAATTCGGTTCGAACTATGGCTACACCTTC. Translated, it gives CASSDEFGSNYGYTF. The chain has TRBV9 and TRBJ1-2; D not resolved. Per the germline V gene, CDR1 is SGDLS and CDR2 is YYNGEE. This CDR3 is built from 15 residues. The V and J ends lost 3 bases and 2 bases respectively, with 14 bases between them.

This clone occurred a few times. The chain combines TRBV5-1 with TRBJ1-1, with D unresolved. Germline assignment: CDR1 SGHRS and CDR2 YFSETQ. V lost 4 bases and J 3 bases, leaving 13 bases between the germline ends. The CDR3 extends over 14 amino acids. The CDR3 region has the DNA TGCGCCAGCAGCCCCACAACATTGGACACTGAAGCTTTCTTT. The encoded protein is CASSPTTLDTEAFF.

The chain has TRBV11-2 and TRBJ1-2; D is unresolved. This CDR3 contains 12 residues. Trimming took off 4 bases at V and 2 bases at J, with 5 bases between the two ends. Germline V CDR1 and CDR2: SGHAT, FQNNGV. This CDR3 is CASSSRNYGYTF. Written as DNA, the CDR3 is TGTGCCAGCAGCTCTAGAAACTATGGCTACACCTTC. Combining the CDR3 with reference TRBV11-2 and TRBJ1-2 gives the whole variable domain EAGVAQSPRYKIIEKRQSVAFWCNPISGHATLYWYQQILGQGPKLLIQFQNNGVVDDSQLPKDRFSAERLKGVDSTLKIQPAKLEDSAVYLCASSSRNYGYTFGSGTRLTVV.

The chain is built from TRBV5-1 and TRBJ2-5; no definite D call. The ends were cut back, 0 bases at V and 2 bases at J, with 8 bases in the middle. Germline V lookup: CDR1 SGHRS, CDR2 YFSETQ. The length of the CDR3 is 14 residues. The CDR3 DNA sequence: TGCGCCAGCAGCTTGGACAGTACACAAGAGACCCAGTACTTC. It translates to CASSLDSTQETQYF.

J is TRBJ2-1 and V is TRBV4-1; 8 bases agree with TRBD2. The CDR3 is made up of 18 amino acids. With V trimmed by 3 bases and J by 5 bases, 15 bases remained unmatched. Germline V gene lookup returns CDR1 MGHRA and CDR2 YSYEKL. CDR3 residues: CASSHGRTSRGINNEQFF. In nucleotides, the CDR3 is TGCGCCAGCAGCCATGGGCGGACTAGCAGAGGGATAAACAATGAGCAGTTCTTC.

The genes are TRBV30 and TRBJ1-6, with 8 bases matching TRBD1. Germline assignment: CDR1 GTSNPN and CDR2 SVGIG (reference sequence). This CDR3 comprises 14 residues. Unmatched junction bases numbered 9, after V lost 7 bases and J lost 7 bases. The CDR3 DNA follows: TGTGCCTCTCGTACGCGGACAGGGAATTCACCCCTCCACTTT. This sequence encodes CASRTRTGNSPLHF.